This T cell receptor (beta chain) was retrieved from a study of fetal regulatory T cell absence and autoimmunity. Study overall: Without clinical diabetes, IPEX patients showed exocrine pancreas autoimmunity.

The length of the CDR3 is 14 residues. V lost 6 bases, J lost 5 bases, and 9 bases stayed unmatched. The germline gives CDR1 MNHNS, CDR2 SASEGT. Findings and caveats of the study: In IPEX syndrome, oligoclonal enrichment was read as supporting prenatal antigen-driven autoimmunity in the pancreas. Compared with cord blood, pancreas showed oligoclonal TCR enrichment, some clones over 80-fold. Cord blood and pancreas showed broadly similar TRB gene family usage.

Profiling relied on immunoSEQ multiplex PCR, and the TCRdb table lists in-frame clones only, not all of them. The sample shows around 100,000 clones, about two thirds of them seen only once. Turning to this clone: The antigen remains undetermined.

This TCR was recovered from a male donor with IPEX syndrome. Sequenced material: pancreas tissue. The chain links TRBV6-1 to TRBJ1-2; 7 bases line up with TRBD1. CDR3 DNA sequence: TGTGCCAGCAGGGTCCAGGGGGGAGCTTATGGCTACACCTTC. Translating gives CASRVQGGAYGYTF.